One and the same sample provided the 17 T cell receptor delta chains below, sequenced in a study of gamma-delta T cells after stem cell transplantation. TCRdb made new clone calls on the RT-PCR reads using CATT. The data contain about 2,100 delta-chain clones, around 3.1% of them seen just once; the ten biggest clones take up 20% to 25%. Sequenced sample: gamma-delta T cells. Receptor source: a human donor. It is not recorded whose cells these are; they may come from a transplant donor.

This clone was observed a few times. The protein TCRdb gives is from a much larger clone and does not agree with this DNA's translation at residue 3, likely a read error; the protein shown here comes from the DNA. The chain combines TRDV2 with TRDJ3; TRDD3 aligns across 7 bases. The CDR3 is made up of 18 amino acids. CDR1 and CDR2 (germline): GEAIGNYY, EKD. The CDR3 DNA sequence: TGTGCCCGTGACACTACTGGGGCAAGCTCCTGGGACACCCGACAGATGTTTTTC. Translation: CARDTTGASSWDTRQMFF.

Points on this clone: TCRdb pairs this DNA with a much larger clone's protein that differs at residue 13, likely a read error; the protein shown was translated from the DNA. The rearrangement uses TRDV2 and TRDJ1; D is undetermined. The CDR3 length is 15 residues. In germline, CDR1 is GEAIGNYY, CDR2 EKD. The DNA for the CDR3 is TGTGCCTGTGACACCGTAGATCCCGAGACCGATAAACGCATCTTT. Translation: CACDTVDPETDKRIF.

As regards this clone: TCRdb pairs this DNA with a much larger clone's protein that differs at residue 4, likely a read error; the protein shown was translated from the DNA. The same CDR3 can be traced to other DNA sequences in this sample. The chain has TRDV2 and TRDJ3, with 12 bases that match TRDD3. The CDR3 has 19 amino acids. Germline-derived CDR1 and CDR2 are GEAIGNYY and EKD. V lost 4 bases and J lost 0; bases outside the gene matches: 6. The chain's CDR3 is CACEWVLGDTSWDTRQMFF. The CDR3 DNA is TGTGCCTGTGAATGGGTACTGGGGGATACCTCCTGGGACACCCGACAGATGTTTTTC.

This clone was found a few times. The V and J genes are TRDV2 and TRDJ1; D is unclear. CDR1 and CDR2 from the germline V gene are GEAIGNYY and EKD. V was shortened by 2 bases and J by 0 bases, with 21 bases between the two germline ends. The CDR3 contains 18 residues. The CDR3 sequence: CACDSVLTPSEYTDKLIF. Written as DNA, the CDR3 is TGTGCCTGTGACAGCGTACTGACCCCAAGTGAGTACACCGATAAACTCATCTTT.

The sample holds a few counts of this clone. A clone one base away is much larger, so this may be a read error. This rearrangement joins TRDV2 to TRDJ1, with 12 positions matching TRDD3. V lost 5 bases, J lost 5 bases, and 5 bases stayed unmatched. Germline CDR1 GEAIGNYY, CDR2 EKD. CDR3 size: 14 residues. Here the CDR3 reads CACGKLGDTDKLIF. The CDR3 bases are TGTGCCTGTGGCAAACTGGGGGATACAGATAAACTCATCTTT.

This clone counts as medium-sized (0.01 to 0.1%). This clone may be a read error of a much larger clone one base away. This chain links TRDV2 with TRDJ3, with a possible D match to TRDD3 (6 bases). The CDR3 loop spans 19 amino acids. Trimming shortened V by 0 bases and J by 0 bases, and 14 bases separated the two germline ends. CDR1 is GEAIGNYY and CDR2 is EKD in the germline V gene. The CDR3 here is CACDTAGATNSWDTRQMFF. DNA of the CDR3: TGTGCCTGTGACACCGCTGGGGCTACCAACTCCTGGGACACCCGACAGATGTTTTTC.

As for this clone: The protein that TCRdb holds for this DNA derives from a much larger clone and differs from the translated DNA at residue 15, which likely indicates a read error; the protein shown here is translated from the DNA. V usage is TRDV2 and J usage is TRDJ1, with a weak D call TRDD3 (6 bases). CDR1 and CDR2 from the germline V gene are GEAIGNYY and EKD. CDR3 length: 16 amino acids. In DNA, the CDR3 is TGTGCCTGTGACTCCCTAAGTACTGGGAACACCGATAAACTCACCTTT. Its protein is CACDSLSTGNTDKLTF.

On this clone: A far bigger clonotype differs at one base, so this is likely a read error. Other nucleotide sequences from this sample produce the same CDR3. The chain carries TRDV2 and TRDJ1; D may be TRDD3 (5 bases). This CDR3 has 16 residues. The V end was cut by 3 bases, the J end by 2 bases, with 18 bases between. Germline CDR1 and CDR2: GEAIGNYY and EKD. The CDR3 nucleotides read TGTGCCTGTGACGGGGTGCAATCCCTGGGAACCGATAAACTCATCTTT. Translated: CACDGVQSLGTDKLIF.

J is TRDJ1 and V is TRDV2, with 8 bases that match TRDD3. The CDR3 runs 16 residues. Per the germline V gene, CDR1 is GEAIGNYY and CDR2 is EKD. Trimming removed 7 bases from V and 0 bases from J; junction bases left unmatched: 12. CDR3 nucleotides: TGTGCCTGCTTCTCCTTACTGGGGGCGTACACCGATAAACTCATCTTT. Residues: CACFSLLGAYTDKLIF.

This clone was counted between two and nine times. TCRdb has a much larger clone's protein, which differs at residue 8 from the translation of this DNA, likely because of a read error; what is shown is the protein translated from the DNA. V and J are TRDV2 and TRDJ3; D uncertain. Germline V gene data show CDR1 as GEAIGNYY and CDR2 as EKD. Trimming took 0 bases from V and 1 from J, leaving 15 bases between them. The CDR3 runs to 19 residues. CDR3 coding DNA: TGTGCCTGTGACACCGTGAGGGCCCATGAGTCCTGGGACACCCGACAGATGTTTTTC. Translated: CACDTVRAHESWDTRQMFF.

Concerning this clone: TCRdb's protein, taken from a much larger clone, differs from this DNA's translation at residue 14, likely owing to a read error; the protein displayed comes from the DNA. The chain uses TRDV2 and TRDJ1; TRDD3 agrees at 11 bases. This CDR3 comprises 21 residues. With V trimmed by 0 bases and J by 1 base, 18 bases remained unmatched. In germline, CDR1 is GEAIGNYY, CDR2 EKD. This CDR3 reads CACDTVARTSGGYPSTDKLIF. CDR3 nucleotide sequence: TGTGCCTGTGACACCGTTGCCAGGACGTCTGGGGGATACCCCTCCACCGATAAACTCATCTTT.

To note about this clone: Given a far larger clone just one base away, this is likely a sequencing read error. Additional DNA sequences in this sample encode the identical CDR3. The genes are TRDV2 and TRDJ1, with 7 bases lining up with TRDD3. The CDR3 is made up of 16 amino acids. Looked up from germline, CDR1 is GEAIGNYY and CDR2 is EKD. V gave up 4 bases and J gave up 0 bases; unmatched junction bases: 10. CDR3 loop: CACEGLELGDTDKLIF. The CDR3 DNA reads as TGTGCCTGTGAAGGCTTGGAGCTGGGGGACACCGATAAACTCATCTTT.

This clone appeared a few times. TCRdb attributes to this sequence the protein of a much larger clone, which differs from the DNA translation at residue 8; a read error is likely, and the protein displayed is translated from the DNA. This rearrangement joins TRDV2 to TRDJ1, with D perhaps matching TRDD3 (6 bases). This CDR3 is built from 15 residues. CDR1 is GEAIGNYY, CDR2 EKD, per germline. V was trimmed by 7 bases and J by 1 base, leaving 18 bases between them. The CDR3 spells CACMALGASTDKLIF. The CDR3 bases are TGTGCCTGCATGGCCTTGGGGGCTAGCACCGATAAACTCATCTTT.

This clone occurred a few times. A far larger clone differs by one base, so this is likely a read error. This chain uses TRDV2 with TRDJ3; TRDD3 agrees at 10 bases. V dropped 0 bases and J dropped 2; count of bases not matched to a gene: 6. CDR1 GEAIGNYY and CDR2 EKD come from the germline V gene. The CDR3 extends over 19 amino acids. The DNA of the CDR3 is TGTGCCTGTGACACCGTGGGGGATACACTCCCCTGGGACACCCGACAGATGTTTTTC. Residues: CACDTVGDTLPWDTRQMFF.

As regards this clone: TCRdb shows a much larger clone's protein in place of this DNA's translation, and the two differ at residue 10, likely through a read error; the protein shown is translated from the DNA. This rearrangement joins TRDV2 to TRDJ1, with D hard to call. Germline assignment: CDR1 GEAIGNYY and CDR2 EKD. This CDR3 has 17 amino acids. V lost 1 base to trimming and J lost 4 bases, with 21 bases between them. CDR3: CACDTLRSQLQDDKLIF. Written as DNA, the CDR3 is TGTGCCTGTGACACACTCCGGTCTCAACTCCAGGACGATAAACTCATCTTT.

This clone was counted a few times. The gene calls are TRDV2 and TRDJ1; TRDD3 aligns across 8 bases. Germline CDR1 and CDR2: GEAIGNYY and EKD. The CDR3 runs to 19 residues. With V trimmed by 3 bases and J by 0 bases, 17 bases remained unmatched. The CDR3 sequence is CACDALLGADPLNTDKLIF. The CDR3 DNA reads TGTGCCTGTGACGCGCTACTGGGGGCCGACCCCCTCAACACCGATAAACTCATCTTT.

This clone is labeled medium-sized. The chain couples TRDV2 to TRDJ1, with D possibly matching TRDD3 (6 bases). Germline V CDR1 and CDR2: GEAIGNYY, EKD. V dropped 1 base and J dropped 5 bases, with 16 bases sitting between them. The CDR3 spans 15 residues. The CDR3 spells CACDTLGTKMDKLIF. CDR3 in DNA: TGTGCCTGTGACACGCTGGGGACCAAGATGGATAAACTCATCTTT.